The 29 T cell receptor beta chains presented below share a single source sample, sequenced in a study of beta chain features in type 1 diabetes. Every isolated RNA sample was fully reverse transcribed, so sequencing captured expressed TCRB transcripts. Clones were sequenced by immunoSEQ multiplex PCR, and TCRdb holds only the in-frame ones, with some missing. The sample contains around 310,000 clones, approximately 10% of which appear only once. The sequenced material came from naive CD4+ T cells from blood. The receptors were sampled from a woman aged 30 to 39 in good health.

In this sample, this clone turned up a few times. V gene TRBV29-1 combines with J gene TRBJ2-5, with 8 nucleotides matching TRBD2. This CDR3 region has 14 residues. J was trimmed by 0 bases and V by 5 bases; bases with no gene match: 5. In germline, CDR1 is SQVTM, CDR2 ANQGSEA. The chain's CDR3 is CSVTRSGNQETQYF. The CDR3 DNA sequence: TGCAGCGTTACCCGTAGCGGGAACCAAGAGACCCAGTACTTC.

This clone was observed a few times. The chain employs TRBV25-1 and TRBJ1-3; perhaps TRBD1 as D (5 bases). The V end was cut by 3 bases, the J end by 0 bases, with 9 bases between. The CDR3 contains 15 residues. CDR1 is MGHDK and CDR2 is SYGVNS in the germline V gene. The CDR3 bases are TGTGCCAGCAGTGACGACAGAAGCTCTGGAAACACCATATATTTT. Amino acids: CASSDDRSSGNTIYF.

V gene TRBV18 combines with J gene TRBJ2-1, with D perhaps matching TRBD2 (5 bases). CDR3 length: 17 residues. Germline CDR1 is KGHSH and CDR2 is LQKENI. V gave up 3 bases and J gave up 1 base, with 16 bases separating them. Written as DNA, the CDR3 is TGTGCCAGCTCACCTCTTAGCACGGACTCATCCTACAATGAGCAGTTCTTC. Amino acids: CASSPLSTDSSYNEQFF. The full variable domain, its missing parts supplied by reference TRBV18 and TRBJ2-1, is NAGVMQNPRHLVRRRGQEARLRCSPMKGHSHVYWYRQLPEEGLKFMVYLQKENIIDESGMPKERFSAEFPKEGPSILRIQQVVRGDSAAYFCASSPLSTDSSYNEQFFGPGTRLTVL.

This chain joins TRBV15 and TRBJ2-3; 7 nucleotides match TRBD1. This CDR3 has 16 amino acids. The trim removed 5 bases at V and 2 bases at J, leaving 10 bases unmatched. Germline V gene lookup returns CDR1 LNHNV and CDR2 YYDKDF (reference sequence). The DNA for the CDR3 is TGTGCCACCAGCCTCTCAGACAGGGTATACACAGATACGCAGTATTTT. Its protein product is CATSLSDRVYTDTQYF.

This chain connects TRBV7-3 to TRBJ2-7; D is possibly TRBD1 (6 bases). The V end was cut by 11 bases, the J end by 3 bases, with 11 bases between. The CDR3 totals 11 residues. Germline V gene data show CDR1 as SGHTA and CDR2 as FQGTGA. The CDR3 sequence is CAGGRDYEQYF. The CDR3 nucleotides are TGTGCCGGGGGCAGGGACTACGAGCAGTACTTC.

The V gene is TRBV7-9, the J gene TRBJ2-1; 12 nucleotides line up with TRBD2. Germline V gene lookup returns CDR1 SEHNR and CDR2 FQNEAQ (reference sequence). V shed 1 base, J shed 6 bases, and the junction held 10 bases outside the gene matches. This CDR3 is built from 18 residues. The DNA of the CDR3 is TGTGCCAGCAGCTTAGGACTAGCGGGAGACAGTCGCGGCAATGAGCAGTTCTTC. This codes for CASSLGLAGDSRGNEQFF. The variable domain in full, completed from reference TRBV7-9 and TRBJ2-1, reads DTGVSQNPRHKITKRGQNVTFRCDPISEHNRLYWYRQTLGQGPEFLTYFQNEAQLEKSRLLSDRFSAERPKGSFSTLEIQRTEQGDSAMYLCASSLGLAGDSRGNEQFFGPGTRLTVL.

The CDR3 reads CASSTSGLRISYNEQFF. The CDR3 DNA is TGTGCCTCCTCGACTAGCGGCCTAAGAATCTCCTACAATGAGCAGTTCTTC. This chain uses TRBV30 with TRBJ2-1; TRBD2 agrees at 9 bases. The junction had 13 bases not matched to a gene; V was cut back by 7 bases and J by 0 bases. The CDR3 totals 17 residues. The germline gives CDR1 GTSNPN, CDR2 SVGIG (reference sequence).

This sequence joins TRBV18 and TRBJ2-7, with 7 bases identical to TRBD1. The CDR3 loop spans 15 amino acids. Germline CDR1 and CDR2: KGHSH and LQKENI. The V gene end was trimmed by 3 bases and the J gene end by 2 bases; junction bases not matched to a gene: 7. This chain's CDR3 is CASSPGTAEAYEQYF. As DNA, the CDR3 is TGTGCCAGCTCACCCGGGACAGCGGAGGCCTACGAGCAGTACTTC.

This clone was seen a few times. This chain links TRBV7-3 with TRBJ2-7, with 8 nucleotides matching TRBD2. V lost 0 bases and J lost 6; bases outside the gene matches: 7. This CDR3 region has 15 residues. CDR1 is SGHTA, CDR2 FQGTGA, per germline. In DNA form, the CDR3 reads TGTGCCAGCAGCTTAACGTTTAGCGGGATTGGCGAGCAGTACTTC. Residues: CASSLTFSGIGEQYF.

The table lists this clone with a few counts. The chain links TRBV18 to TRBJ2-5; possible D gene TRBD1, 6 bases. The CDR3 contains 13 residues. The germline gives CDR1 KGHSH, CDR2 LQKENI. V was cut by 4 bases and J by 4 bases, with 10 bases left in between. CDR3 sequence reads: CASSRRQAETQYF. The CDR3, as DNA: TGTGCCAGCTCACGCCGACAGGCAGAGACCCAGTACTTC.

The V and J genes are TRBV2 and TRBJ2-5; possibly TRBD2 for D (6 bases). The germline gives CDR1 SNHLY, CDR2 FYNNEI. This CDR3 has 14 residues. V lost 1 base to trimming and J lost 5 bases, with 11 bases between them. In nucleotides, the CDR3 is TGTGCCAGCAGTGAAGGGGGAGGCGGGGAGACCCAGTACTTC. As protein: CASSEGGGGETQYF.

The chain has TRBV4-2 and TRBJ2-3; TRBD1 is a possible D gene (6 bases). V lost 1 base and J 2 bases, leaving 13 bases between the germline ends. There are 16 residues in the CDR3. Germline V gives CDR1 LGHNA, CDR2 YNFKEQ. CDR3 loop: CASSQVGGSITDTQYF. The CDR3 nucleotides read TGTGCCAGCAGCCAAGTAGGGGGTTCCATCACAGATACGCAGTATTTT.

This rearrangement joins TRBV18 to TRBJ2-2, with 9 bases identical to TRBD1. J lost 1 base, V lost 3 bases, and 3 bases had no gene match. The CDR3 is 16 amino acids. Germline V lookup: CDR1 KGHSH, CDR2 LQKENI. As DNA, the CDR3 is TGTGCCAGCTCACCCAGGACAGGGGAGAACACCGGGGAGCTGTTTTTT. Translating gives CASSPRTGENTGELFF.

This clone was observed a few times. This chain uses TRBV7-2 with TRBJ2-3; D is unclear. With 5 bases removed from V and 1 base from J, the gap between germline ends came to 7 bases. This CDR3 region has 13 residues. Germline CDR1 reads SGHTA; CDR2 reads FQGNSA. CDR3 residues: CASSVLRTDTQYF. In DNA form, the CDR3 reads TGTGCCAGCAGCGTGCTACGCACAGATACGCAGTATTTT.

This clone was seen more than once but under ten times. The chain is built from TRBV18 and TRBJ2-7; 7 nucleotides align to TRBD2. Trimming took 2 bases from V and 3 from J; bases not matched to a gene: 10. CDR1 and CDR2 (germline): KGHSH, LQKENI. This CDR3 is 16 amino acids long. The CDR3 reads CASSPAGGGIGYEQYF. Written as DNA, the CDR3 is TGTGCCAGCTCACCAGCTGGCGGGGGAATAGGCTACGAGCAGTACTTC.

The table lists this clone with a few counts. The chain joins TRBV9 to TRBJ2-5; 10 nucleotides align to TRBD2. This CDR3 has 15 amino acids. Trimming removed 0 bases from V and 5 bases from J; junction bases left unmatched: 4. Looked up from germline, CDR1 is SGDLS and CDR2 is YYNGEE. The CDR3 sequence: CASSVGGSGRETQYF. CDR3 DNA sequence: TGTGCCAGCAGCGTAGGGGGTAGCGGGAGGGAGACCCAGTACTTC.

The chain couples TRBV6-6 to TRBJ2-3; D remains ambiguous. The CDR3 extends over 15 amino acids. The V gene lost 0 bases and the J gene lost 0 bases, with 7 bases spanning the gap. Germline V gene data show CDR1 as MNHNY and CDR2 as SVGAGI (reference sequence). In DNA form, the CDR3 reads TGTGCCAGCAGTTACTCGGGCAGGAGCACAGATACGCAGTATTTT. It encodes CASSYSGRSTDTQYF.

The rearrangement links TRBV6-6 to TRBJ2-4; 8 nucleotides align to TRBD1. The CDR3 is 15 amino acids. Germline CDR1 reads MNHNY; CDR2 reads SVGAGI (reference sequence). Trimming cost V 0 bases and J 8 bases; bases outside gene matches: 6. CDR3 nucleotide sequence: TGTGCCAGCAGTTACTCGACAGGGGAGGAGGACATTCAGTACTTC. It is translated as CASSYSTGEEDIQYF.

The genes are TRBV7-2 and TRBJ2-1; perhaps TRBD2 as D (5 bases). The CDR3 is 15 residues long. Germline V CDR1 and CDR2: SGHTA, FQGNSA. V was pared by 0 bases and J by 2 bases, with 8 bases between. DNA of the CDR3: TGTGCCAGCAGCTTAGCAAGCGGAGCCTACAATGAGCAGTTCTTC. Amino acids: CASSLASGAYNEQFF. Full variable domain (remainder filled in from reference TRBV7-2 and TRBJ2-1): GAGVSQSPSNKVTEKGKDVELRCDPISGHTALYWYRQSLGQGLEFLIYFQGNSAPDKSGLPSDRFSAERTGGSVSTLTIQRTQQEDSAVYLCASSLASGAYNEQFFGPGTRLTVL.

The chain links TRBV9 to TRBJ2-7; TRBD1 agrees at 8 bases. The CDR3 is made up of 12 amino acids. Germline V gives CDR1 SGDLS, CDR2 YYNGEE. The V segment lost 2 bases and the J segment 7 bases; nucleotides outside the gene matches: 2. The CDR3 sequence: CASSVTGVEQYF. Written as DNA, the CDR3 is TGTGCCAGCAGCGTGACAGGGGTTGAGCAGTACTTC.

This clone was recorded a few times. The V gene is TRBV27, the J gene TRBJ1-1; 8 bases map to TRBD1. The CDR3 loop spans 14 amino acids. V lost 6 bases to trimming and J lost 0 bases; unmatched junction nucleotides: 3. Germline V CDR1 and CDR2: MNHEY, SMNVEV (reference sequence). CDR3 nucleotide sequence: TGTGCCAGCAGACTGGGACAGGTGAACACTGAAGCTTTCTTT. Translated: CASRLGQVNTEAFF.

V usage is TRBV6-6 and J usage is TRBJ2-7, with a weak D call TRBD1 (6 bases). Per germline, CDR1 MNHNY and CDR2 SVGAGI (reference sequence). Trimming removed 5 bases from V and 3 bases from J, with 14 bases in between. The CDR3 consists of 14 residues. The CDR3 protein is CASSAGTSNYEQYF. The CDR3 nucleotides are TGTGCCAGCAGTGCCGGGACATCTAACTACGAGCAGTACTTC.

This clone was observed a handful of times. V is TRBV28 and J is TRBJ2-6; D is perhaps TRBD2 (6 bases). In germline, CDR1 is MDHEN, CDR2 SYDVKM. The V end was cut by 6 bases, the J end by 14 bases, with 14 bases between. The CDR3 consists of 12 residues. CDR3 sequence: CASRSTRDFLTF. In DNA, the CDR3 is TGTGCCAGCAGGTCCACGCGGGACTTCCTGACTTTC.

This clone appeared a few times. The CDR3 spells CASSLGTGGDQPQHF. The CDR3, as DNA: TGCGCCAGCAGCTTGGGCACAGGGGGGGATCAGCCCCAGCATTTT. The genes are TRBV5-1 and TRBJ1-5, with 8 bases that match TRBD1. CDR1 is SGHRS, CDR2 YFSETQ, per germline. After removal of 0 bases from V and 5 bases from J, the junction contained 4 bases not matched to a gene. The CDR3 extends over 15 amino acids.

The V and J genes are TRBV28 and TRBJ1-5; D is possibly TRBD1 (5 bases). V lost 6 bases and J 0 bases, leaving 18 bases between the germline ends. The CDR3 is 17 amino acids. CDR1 MDHEN and CDR2 SYDVKM come from the germline V gene. The CDR3 region is CASRQTGGGYSNQPQHF. CDR3 nucleotides: TGTGCCAGCAGGCAGACCGGGGGGGGGTATAGCAATCAGCCCCAGCATTTT.

The chain is built from TRBV15 and TRBJ2-5, with unresolved D. This CDR3 region has 14 residues. The germline CDR1 and CDR2 sequences are LNHNV and YYDKDF (reference sequence). With 1 base removed from V and 2 bases from J, the gap between germline ends came to 8 bases. The CDR3 region has the DNA TGTGCCACCAGCAGAGGGCCAGAACAAGAGACCCAGTACTTC. Translating gives CATSRGPEQETQYF.

This clone was seen only a few times. V gene TRBV7-9 combines with J gene TRBJ2-2; D is unclear. V was cut by 1 base and J by 8 bases, with 8 bases left in between. CDR3 size: 13 residues. Germline values: CDR1 SEHNR, CDR2 FQNEAQ (reference sequence). The CDR3 loop reads CASSLVGPGELFF. CDR3 DNA: TGTGCCAGCAGCTTAGTTGGGCCTGGGGAGCTGTTTTTT.

This clone is a singleton in its sample. The V and J genes are TRBV30 and TRBJ1-2; a possible D gene is TRBD1 (6 bases). V was clipped by 2 bases and J by 2 bases, with 12 bases between them. CDR3 size: 14 residues. CDR1 GTSNPN and CDR2 SVGIG come from the germline V gene (reference sequence). The CDR3 here is CAWSPQTGNYGYTF. In DNA, the CDR3 is TGTGCCTGGAGTCCCCAGACAGGAAACTATGGCTACACCTTC.

This clone appeared a few times. The chain recombines TRBV5-4 with TRBJ2-3; 10 bases match TRBD2. The CDR3 is 16 residues long. V dropped 2 bases and J dropped 2; count of bases not matched to a gene: 5. From germline, CDR1 is SGHNT and CDR2 YYREEE (reference sequence). CDR3: CASSFSLAGVTDTQYF. In DNA, the CDR3 is TGTGCCAGCAGCTTCTCCCTAGCGGGAGTCACAGATACGCAGTATTTT.